These 6 T cell receptor beta chains originate from one sample sequenced in a study of CD8+ T cells in alopecia areata. The treatment denotes: oral pan-JAK inhibitor, 5-10 mg twice daily. The sequencing template was cDNA reverse transcribed from extracted RNA. Using immunoSEQ multiplex PCR, the repertoire was profiled, and TCRdb retains in-frame clones only, with some absent. This table has 200,000 to 250,000 clones, just over 65% appearing once. The specimen was CD4+ T cells sorted from blood, collected at week 44, from a patient treated with tofacitinib. These TCRs come from a human donor with alopecia areata.

This clone was picked up many times. This chain connects TRBV14 to TRBJ1-2; the D gene is possibly TRBD1 (6 bases). Trimming removed 1 base at V and 4 bases at J, with 10 bases between. The CDR3 loop spans 14 amino acids. Germline loops: CDR1 SGHDN, CDR2 FVKESK. Here the CDR3 reads CASSQAGTLYGYTF. The CDR3 DNA reads as TGTGCCAGCAGCCAAGCTGGGACACTCTATGGCTACACCTTC.

V is TRBV29-1 and J is TRBJ2-7, with D maybe TRBD1 (5 bases). V was pared by 2 bases and J by 1 base, with 9 bases between. From germline, CDR1 is SQVTM and CDR2 ANQGSEA. This CDR3 has 13 amino acids. CDR3 sequence: CSVEWGGSYEQYF. CDR3 bases: TGCAGCGTTGAATGGGGCGGATCCTACGAGCAGTACTTC.

The V call is TRBV15, the J call TRBJ1-4; D call uncertain. The V end was cut by 4 bases, the J end by 5 bases, with 8 bases between. Germline V gene data show CDR1 as LNHNV and CDR2 as YYDKDF (reference sequence). CDR3 length: 13 residues. CDR3 protein: CATSTDMNEKLFF. The CDR3 nucleotides read TGTGCCACCAGCACAGACATGAATGAAAAACTGTTTTTT. Looking up the rest from reference TRBV15 and TRBJ1-4 gives the full variable domain: DAMVIQNPRYQVTQFGKPVTLSCSQTLNHNVMYWYQQKSSQAPKLLFHYYDKDFNNEADTPDNFQSRRPNTSFCFLDIRSPGLGDTAMYLCATSTDMNEKLFFGSGTQLSVL.

The chain joins TRBV11-2 to TRBJ2-5; 9 bases are a match to TRBD2. This CDR3 is built from 16 residues. V gave up 5 bases and J gave up 5 bases; unmatched junction bases: 12. Germline V gene sequence: CDR1 SGHAT, CDR2 FQNNGV. The CDR3 sequence is CASSPLGGGGEETQYF. CDR3 sequence (DNA): TGTGCCAGCAGCCCCTTAGGCGGGGGGGGCGAGGAGACCCAGTACTTC.

This clone occurred once. V and J are TRBV7-2 and TRBJ2-2; 7 positions agree with TRBD1. Germline V gives CDR1 SGHTA, CDR2 FQGNSA. This CDR3 comprises 16 residues. Unmatched junction bases numbered 7, after V lost 4 bases and J lost 2 bases. The CDR3 nucleotides are TGTGCCAGCAGCTGGTTAGGGACAGCCAACACCGGGGAGCTGTTTTTT. Translation: CASSWLGTANTGELFF.

The count of this clone is one. This sequence joins TRBV23-1 and TRBJ1-5, with TRBD1 as a possible D gene (6 bases). TRBV23-1 is noted as an ORF with a role that remains uncertain. The V end was cut by 0 bases, the J end by 5 bases, with 26 bases between. The CDR3 covers 20 residues. CDR3 protein: CASSQSGTHPWMERDQPQHF. In DNA form, the CDR3 reads TGCGCCAGCAGTCAATCCGGGACACACCCCTGGATGGAAAGGGATCAGCCCCAGCATTTT.